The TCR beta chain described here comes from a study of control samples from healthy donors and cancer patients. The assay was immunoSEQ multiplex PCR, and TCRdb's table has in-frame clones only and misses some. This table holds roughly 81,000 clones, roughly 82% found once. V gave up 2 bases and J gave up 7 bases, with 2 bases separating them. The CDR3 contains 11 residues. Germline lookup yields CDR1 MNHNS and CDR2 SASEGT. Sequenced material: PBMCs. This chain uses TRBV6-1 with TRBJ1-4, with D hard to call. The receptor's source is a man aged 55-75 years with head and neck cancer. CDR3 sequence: CASSEFEKLFF. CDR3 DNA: TGTGCCAGCAGTGAATTTGAAAAACTGTTTTTT.